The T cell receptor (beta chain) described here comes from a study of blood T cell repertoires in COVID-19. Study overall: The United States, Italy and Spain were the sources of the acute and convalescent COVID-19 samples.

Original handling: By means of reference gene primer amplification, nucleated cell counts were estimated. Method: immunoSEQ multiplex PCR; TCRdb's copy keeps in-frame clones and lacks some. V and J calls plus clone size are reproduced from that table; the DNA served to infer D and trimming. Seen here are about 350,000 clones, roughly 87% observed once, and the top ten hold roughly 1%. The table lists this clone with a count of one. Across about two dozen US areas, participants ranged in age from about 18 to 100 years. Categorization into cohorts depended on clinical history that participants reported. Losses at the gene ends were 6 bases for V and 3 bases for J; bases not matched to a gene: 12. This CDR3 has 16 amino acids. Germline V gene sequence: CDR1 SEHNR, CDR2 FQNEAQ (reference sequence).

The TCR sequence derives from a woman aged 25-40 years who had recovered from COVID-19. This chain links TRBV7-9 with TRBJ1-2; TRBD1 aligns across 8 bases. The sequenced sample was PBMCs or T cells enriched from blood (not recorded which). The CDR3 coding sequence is TGTGCCAGCAGTCCTCGACTCAGGGGGCTGGACTATGGCTACACCTTC. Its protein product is CASSPRLRGLDYGYTF. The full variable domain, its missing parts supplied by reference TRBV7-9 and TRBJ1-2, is DTGVSQNPRHKITKRGQNVTFRCDPISEHNRLYWYRQTLGQGPEFLTYFQNEAQLEKSRLLSDRFSAERPKGSFSTLEIQRTEQGDSAMYLCASSPRLRGLDYGYTFGSGTRLTVV.